This TCR beta chain was sequenced during a study of cytomegalovirus exposure and HLA in healthy donors (dated by TCRdb to the late 2010s). The study in broad terms: A later analysis indicated that the 120 validation repertoires were generated on the platform also employed for the 720 or so repertoires of the first cohort. High-throughput TCR immunosequencing, statistical association of individual TCRs with disease status, and machine learning were combined to predict cytomegalovirus infection status. Besides the first cohort of roughly 640 subjects, a separate validation cohort made up of some 110 different subjects was used. The study aimed to test whether cataloging public T cell receptors could reveal signatures of past pathogen exposure.

Preparation of the library involved the immunoSEQ multiplex PCR assay. Per the original workflow: A statistical classification framework was built for diagnosing cytomegalovirus status from the catalog of TCR beta chain sequences. The table was pulled from immuneACCESS by TCRdb, which kept in-frame rearrangements only. Such tables lose some clones; where checked, under half of the loss comes from unresolved V genes, and the rest has no known cause. V, J and clone size were drawn from that table, and D and trimming were deduced from the DNA. For this sample there are about 120,000 clones; about 91% appear just once. The biggest ten clones account for less than 1.5% of the sample. Findings and caveats that apply to the study as a whole: The classifier was reported to diagnose cytomegalovirus status with high specificity and sensitivity in both the original cohort and the validation cohort. Three of the identified cytomegalovirus-associated TCR beta chains were confirmed in vitro to be specific for cytomegalovirus antigens. Most TCR sequences were seen in very few donors, while some public TCRs were found in many individuals. Of the cluster scores, 94% were above 0 in a later analysis, which found that TCRs clustered in the first cohort also tended to co-occur in the 95 to 150 validation repertoires. In the study, about 150 TCR beta chains were listed as associated with cytomegalovirus. According to the authors, the approach could potentially be generalized to other disease states and immunological phenotypes. The validation cohort had no HLA typing available for a later analysis, so co-occurrence within that cohort was assessed over all 120 repertoires.

Of note for this clone: The target of this receptor is not known. Nothing much larger sits one base from this clone, and base qualities are not available.

Separate from the roughly 650-subject first cohort, the validation cohort of 120 subjects was the group to which the donors belonged. CDR1 and CDR2 are read off the germline V gene as SGHDT and YYEEEE. Compared with germline, V lacks 3 bases and J lacks 4 bases; bases without a gene match: 13. Including cysteine and phenylalanine, the CDR3 has 18 amino acids. Of all the DNA, just the CDR3 is kept, 54 bases in frame from base 1. The TCR originated in a woman in her late teens or twenties in good health and CMV-seronegative. The sequence joins TRBV5-6 to TRBJ2-2, with 9 middle bases fitting TRBD1. The sample taken for sequencing was PBMCs. The CDR3 protein: CASSYPGQGVSGTGELFF. DNA sequence: TGTGCCAGCAGCTATCCGGGACAGGGAGTTTCGGGCACCGGGGAGCTGTTTTTT. Reference TRBV5-6 and TRBJ2-2 genes cover what lies past the CDR3, so the full variable domain is DAGVTQSPTHLIKTRGQQVTLRCSPKSGHDTVSWYQQALGQGPQFIFQYYEEEERQRGNFPDRFSGHQFPNYSSELNVNALLLGDSALYLCASSYPGQGVSGTGELFFGEGSRLTVL.